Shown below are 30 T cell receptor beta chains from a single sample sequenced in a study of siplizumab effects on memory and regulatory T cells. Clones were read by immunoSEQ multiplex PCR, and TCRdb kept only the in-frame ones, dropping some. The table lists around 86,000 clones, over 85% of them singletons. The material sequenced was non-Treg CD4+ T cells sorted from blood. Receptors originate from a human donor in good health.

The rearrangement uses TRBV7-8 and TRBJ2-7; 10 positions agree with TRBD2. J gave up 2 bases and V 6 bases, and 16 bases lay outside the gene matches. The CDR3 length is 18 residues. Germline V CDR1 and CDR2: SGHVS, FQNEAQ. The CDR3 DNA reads TGTGCCAGCAGTCCCATGGTTTCGGGACTAGCGTCGCCCTACGAGCAGTACTTC. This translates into CASSPMVSGLASPYEQYF.

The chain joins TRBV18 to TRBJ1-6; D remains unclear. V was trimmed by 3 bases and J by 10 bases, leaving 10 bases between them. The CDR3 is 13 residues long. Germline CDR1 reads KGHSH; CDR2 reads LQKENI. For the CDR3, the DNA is TGTGCCAGCTCACCCTTGGAGGACTCACCCCTCCACTTT. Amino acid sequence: CASSPLEDSPLHF. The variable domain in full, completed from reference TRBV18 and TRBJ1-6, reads NAGVMQNPRHLVRRRGQEARLRCSPMKGHSHVYWYRQLPEEGLKFMVYLQKENIIDESGMPKERFSAEFPKEGPSILRIQQVVRGDSAAYFCASSPLEDSPLHFGNGTRLTVT.

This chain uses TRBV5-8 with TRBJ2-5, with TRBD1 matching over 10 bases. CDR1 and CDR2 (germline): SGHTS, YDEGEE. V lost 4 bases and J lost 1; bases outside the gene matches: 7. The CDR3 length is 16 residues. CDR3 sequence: CASSRGQGEIQETQYF. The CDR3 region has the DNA TGTGCCAGCAGCCGTGGACAGGGGGAAATCCAAGAGACCCAGTACTTC.

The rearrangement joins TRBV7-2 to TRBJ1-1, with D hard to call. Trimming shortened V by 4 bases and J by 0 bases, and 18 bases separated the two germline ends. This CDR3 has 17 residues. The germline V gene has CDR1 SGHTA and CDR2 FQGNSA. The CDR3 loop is CASSSPGGPWMNTEAFF. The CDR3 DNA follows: TGTGCCAGCAGCTCCCCAGGCGGGCCTTGGATGAACACTGAAGCTTTCTTT.

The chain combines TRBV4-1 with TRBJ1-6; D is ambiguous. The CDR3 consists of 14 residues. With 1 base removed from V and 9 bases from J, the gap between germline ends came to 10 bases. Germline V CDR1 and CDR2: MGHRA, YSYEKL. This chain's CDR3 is CASSQVGNRSPLHF. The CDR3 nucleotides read TGCGCCAGCAGCCAAGTGGGAAATCGTTCACCCCTCCACTTT.

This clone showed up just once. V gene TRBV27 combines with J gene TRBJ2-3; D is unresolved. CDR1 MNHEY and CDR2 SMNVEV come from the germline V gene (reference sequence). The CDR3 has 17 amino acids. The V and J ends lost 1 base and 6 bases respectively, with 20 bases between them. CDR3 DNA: TGTGCCAGCAGTTTATTTACGATTGGCGAAGCAAGGGATACGCAGTATTTT. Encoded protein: CASSLFTIGEARDTQYF.

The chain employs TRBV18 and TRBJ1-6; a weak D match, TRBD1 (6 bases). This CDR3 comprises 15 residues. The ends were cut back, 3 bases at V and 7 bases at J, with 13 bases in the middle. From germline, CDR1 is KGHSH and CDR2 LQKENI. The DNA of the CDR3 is TGTGCCAGCTCACCCCGACAGGAGGAAAATTCACCCCTCCACTTT. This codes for CASSPRQEENSPLHF.

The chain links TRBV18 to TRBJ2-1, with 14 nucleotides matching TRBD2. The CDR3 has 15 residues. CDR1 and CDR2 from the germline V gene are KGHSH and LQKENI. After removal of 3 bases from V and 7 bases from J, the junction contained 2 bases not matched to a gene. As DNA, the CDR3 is TGTGCCAGCTCACCGGGACTAGCGGGAGTTAATGAGCAGTTCTTC. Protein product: CASSPGLAGVNEQFF.

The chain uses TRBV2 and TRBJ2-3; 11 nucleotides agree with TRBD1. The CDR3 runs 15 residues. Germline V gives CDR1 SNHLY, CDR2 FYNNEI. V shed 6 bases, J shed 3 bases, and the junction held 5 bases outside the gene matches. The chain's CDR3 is CASRIGQGATDTQYF. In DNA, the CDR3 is TGTGCCAGCAGGATCGGACAGGGGGCTACAGATACGCAGTATTTT.

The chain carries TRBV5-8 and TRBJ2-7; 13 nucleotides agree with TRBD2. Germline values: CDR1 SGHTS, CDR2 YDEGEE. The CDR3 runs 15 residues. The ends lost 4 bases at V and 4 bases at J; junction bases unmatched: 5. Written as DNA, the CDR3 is TGTGCCAGCAGCCCCTGGACTAGCGGGAGATACGAGCAGTACTTC. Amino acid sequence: CASSPWTSGRYEQYF.

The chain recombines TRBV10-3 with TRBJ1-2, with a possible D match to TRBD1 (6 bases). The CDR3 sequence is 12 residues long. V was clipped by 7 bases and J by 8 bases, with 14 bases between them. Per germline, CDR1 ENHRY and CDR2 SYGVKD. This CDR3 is CAITGTTAGYTF. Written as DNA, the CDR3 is TGTGCCATCACCGGGACAACCGCCGGCTACACCTTC.

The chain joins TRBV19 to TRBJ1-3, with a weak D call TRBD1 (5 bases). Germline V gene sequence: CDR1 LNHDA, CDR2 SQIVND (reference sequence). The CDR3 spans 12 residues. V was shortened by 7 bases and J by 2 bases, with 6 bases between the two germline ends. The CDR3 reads CASTGTGNTIYF. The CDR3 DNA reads TGTGCCAGTACAGGGACTGGAAACACCATATATTTT.

In DNA, the CDR3 is TGTGCCAGTAGTATAGGGCCAGTGTACGAGCAGTACTTC. Translated: CASSIGPVYEQYF. The gene calls are TRBV19 and TRBJ2-7; no clear D. V gave up 1 base and J gave up 4 bases, with 8 bases separating them. CDR1 and CDR2 (germline): LNHDA, SQIVND (reference sequence). CDR3 length: 13 amino acids.

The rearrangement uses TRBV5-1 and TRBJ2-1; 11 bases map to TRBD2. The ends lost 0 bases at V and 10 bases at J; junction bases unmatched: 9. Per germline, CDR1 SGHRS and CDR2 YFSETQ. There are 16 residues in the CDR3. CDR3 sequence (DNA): TGCGCCAGCAGCTTGGCCTACGCGCTAGCGGGGGGCGAGCAGTTCTTC. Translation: CASSLAYALAGGEQFF.

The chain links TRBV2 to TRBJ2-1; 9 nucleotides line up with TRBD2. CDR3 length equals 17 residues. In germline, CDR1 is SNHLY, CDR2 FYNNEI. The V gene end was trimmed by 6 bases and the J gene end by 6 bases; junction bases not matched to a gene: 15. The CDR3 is CASSITGSRTSVNEQFF. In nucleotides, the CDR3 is TGTGCCAGCAGCATCACAGGCTCTCGGACTAGCGTCAATGAGCAGTTCTTC.

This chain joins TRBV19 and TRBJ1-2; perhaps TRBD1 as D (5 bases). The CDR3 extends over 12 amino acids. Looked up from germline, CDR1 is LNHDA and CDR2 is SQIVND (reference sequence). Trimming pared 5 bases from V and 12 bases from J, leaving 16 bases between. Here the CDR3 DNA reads TGTGCCAGTAGTCCCCGGGACGAGGCGGACACCTTC. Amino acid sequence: CASSPRDEADTF.

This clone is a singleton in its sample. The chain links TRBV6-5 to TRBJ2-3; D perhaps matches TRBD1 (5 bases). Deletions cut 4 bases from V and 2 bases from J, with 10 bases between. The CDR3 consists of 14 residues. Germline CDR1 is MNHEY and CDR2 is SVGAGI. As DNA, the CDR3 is TGTGCCAGCAGTTTGACAGCAACCACAGATACGCAGTATTTT. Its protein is CASSLTATTDTQYF.

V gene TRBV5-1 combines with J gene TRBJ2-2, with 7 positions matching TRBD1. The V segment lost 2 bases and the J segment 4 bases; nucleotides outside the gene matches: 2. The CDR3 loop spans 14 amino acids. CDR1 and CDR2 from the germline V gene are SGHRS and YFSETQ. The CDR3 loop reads CASSFPGGTGELFF. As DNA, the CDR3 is TGCGCCAGCAGCTTTCCAGGGGGCACCGGGGAGCTGTTTTTT.

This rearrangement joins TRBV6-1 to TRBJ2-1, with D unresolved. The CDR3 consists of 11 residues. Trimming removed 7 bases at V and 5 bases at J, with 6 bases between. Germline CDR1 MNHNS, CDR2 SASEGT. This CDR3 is CASTVNNEQFF. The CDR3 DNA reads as TGTGCCAGCACTGTGAACAATGAGCAGTTCTTC.

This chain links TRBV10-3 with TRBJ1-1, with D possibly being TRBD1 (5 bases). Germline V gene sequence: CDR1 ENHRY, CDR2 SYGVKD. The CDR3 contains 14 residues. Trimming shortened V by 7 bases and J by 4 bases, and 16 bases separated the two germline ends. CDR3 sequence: CAIKGAGSVTEAFF. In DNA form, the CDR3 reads TGTGCCATCAAAGGGGCAGGGTCTGTCACTGAAGCTTTCTTT.

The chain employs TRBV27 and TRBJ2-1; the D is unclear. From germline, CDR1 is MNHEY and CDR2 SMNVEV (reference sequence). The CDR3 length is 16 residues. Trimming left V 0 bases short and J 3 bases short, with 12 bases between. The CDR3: CASSLSNQPGYNEQFF. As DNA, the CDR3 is TGTGCCAGCAGTTTATCTAATCAGCCCGGCTACAATGAGCAGTTCTTC.

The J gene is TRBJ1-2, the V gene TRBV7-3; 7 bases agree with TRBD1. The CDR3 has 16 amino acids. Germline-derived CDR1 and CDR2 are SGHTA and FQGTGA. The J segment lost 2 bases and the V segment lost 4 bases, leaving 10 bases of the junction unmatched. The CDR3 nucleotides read TGTGCCAGCAGCTCCAAATCGGCGACAGGGAACTATGGCTACACCTTC. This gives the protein CASSSKSATGNYGYTF. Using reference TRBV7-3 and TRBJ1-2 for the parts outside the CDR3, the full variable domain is GAGVSQTPSNKVTEKGKYVELRCDPISGHTALYWYRQSLGQGPEFLIYFQGTGAADDSGLPNDRFFAVRPEGSVSTLKIQRTERGDSAVYLCASSSKSATGNYGYTFGSGTRLTVV.

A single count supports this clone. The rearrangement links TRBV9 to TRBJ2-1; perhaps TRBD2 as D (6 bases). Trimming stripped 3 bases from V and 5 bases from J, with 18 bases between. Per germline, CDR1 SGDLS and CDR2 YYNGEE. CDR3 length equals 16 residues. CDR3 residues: CASSAGLLLRDNEQFF. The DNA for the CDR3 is TGTGCCAGCAGCGCGGGACTCCTCCTACGAGACAATGAGCAGTTCTTC.

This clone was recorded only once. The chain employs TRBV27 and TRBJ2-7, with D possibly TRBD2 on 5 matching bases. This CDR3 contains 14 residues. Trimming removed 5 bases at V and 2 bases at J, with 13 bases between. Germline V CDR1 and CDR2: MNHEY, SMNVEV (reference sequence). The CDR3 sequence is CASSPRWRPYEQYF. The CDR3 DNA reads TGTGCCAGCAGTCCTCGGTGGAGGCCCTACGAGCAGTACTTC.

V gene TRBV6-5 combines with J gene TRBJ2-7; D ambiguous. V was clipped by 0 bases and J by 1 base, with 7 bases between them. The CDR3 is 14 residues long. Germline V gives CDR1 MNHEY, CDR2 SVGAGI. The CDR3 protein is CASSYSIGSYEQYF. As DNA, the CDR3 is TGTGCCAGCAGTTACTCGATTGGGTCCTACGAGCAGTACTTC.

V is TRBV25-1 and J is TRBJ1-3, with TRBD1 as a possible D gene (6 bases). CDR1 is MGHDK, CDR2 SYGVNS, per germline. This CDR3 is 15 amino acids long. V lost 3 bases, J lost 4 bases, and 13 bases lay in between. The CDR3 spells CASSDPGTLGNTIYF. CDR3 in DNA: TGTGCCAGCAGTGATCCCGGGACACTCGGAAACACCATATATTTT.

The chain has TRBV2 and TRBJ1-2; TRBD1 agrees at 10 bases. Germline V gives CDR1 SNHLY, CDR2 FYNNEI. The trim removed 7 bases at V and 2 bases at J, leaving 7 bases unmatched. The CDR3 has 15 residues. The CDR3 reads CASTPGQGRNYGYTF. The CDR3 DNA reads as TGTGCCAGCACCCCGGGACAGGGGAGGAACTATGGCTACACCTTC.

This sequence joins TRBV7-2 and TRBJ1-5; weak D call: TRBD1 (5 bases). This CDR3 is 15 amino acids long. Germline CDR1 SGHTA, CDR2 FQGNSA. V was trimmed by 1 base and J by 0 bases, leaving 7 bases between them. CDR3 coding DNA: TGTGCCAGCAGCTTAGGTGGGGGTAGCAATCAGCCCCAGCATTTT. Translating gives CASSLGGGSNQPQHF.

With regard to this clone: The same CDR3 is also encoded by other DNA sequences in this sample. The CDR3 here is CASSPSQETQYF. DNA for the CDR3: TGTGCCAGCTCACCGAGTCAAGAGACCCAGTACTTC. V and J are TRBV18 and TRBJ2-5; D is unclear. The CDR3 is made up of 12 amino acids. Trimming stripped 3 bases from V and 2 bases from J, with 4 bases between. Germline V gives CDR1 KGHSH, CDR2 LQKENI.

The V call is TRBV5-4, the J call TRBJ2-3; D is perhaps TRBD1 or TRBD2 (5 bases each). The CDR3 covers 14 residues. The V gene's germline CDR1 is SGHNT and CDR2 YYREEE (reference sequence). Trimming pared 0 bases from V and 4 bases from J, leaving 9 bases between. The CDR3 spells CASSLERGPDTQYF. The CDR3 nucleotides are TGTGCCAGCAGCTTGGAAAGGGGACCAGATACGCAGTATTTT.